The subject of this entry is one TCR beta chain. The antigen this receptor binds is unknown. Nothing much larger sits one base from this clone, and base qualities are not available. One collaborating source in Seattle enrolled patients while the patients were actively infected and followed the patients over time throughout the course of disease. The collaborating institutions used their own protocols to collect whole blood in K2EDTA tubes. For TCRbeta analysis, collaborator samples were shipped as frozen whole blood, as isolated PBMCs, or as DNA extracted from either sample type. TCRbeta CDR3 regions were amplified from genomic DNA using the immunoSEQ Assay, a bias-controlled multiplex PCR. Per the original workflow: The number of nucleated cells in each sample was estimated by amplification of reference gene primers within the assay. Sequence reads were collapsed and filtered to measure the absolute abundance of every unique TCRbeta CDR3 rearrangement. For each sample, productive Simpson clonality was calculated by taking the square root of Simpson's diversity index across productive rearrangements. TCRdb provides this immuneACCESS table in a form limited to in-frame rearrangements. Some clones are lacking; in checked studies, under half of them reflect an unresolved V gene, and why the rest are absent is not known. The V and J calls and the clone size are those of that table, but D and trimming were determined from the DNA. This sample is represented by hundreds of thousands of clones; approximately 89% of them were singletons. In total, the top ten clones hold 1.8% of the sample.

These data come from a study of blood T cell repertoires in COVID-19 (dated by TCRdb to the early 2020s). Some background on the complete study: Collaborator samples came from the United States, Italy and Spain and covered acute and convalescent phases of COVID-19. The material from the prospective study consisted of cDNA or gDNA derived from T cells, B-cell-depleted T cells, or PBMCs. The dataset comprised deeply sampled blood TCRbeta repertoires from subjects exposed to, actively infected with, or recovered from COVID-19. The repertoires were made available in a free public database intended to serve as a resource for research on the immune response to SARS-CoV-2. Samples came from the ongoing ImmuneRACE study (first 160 participants) plus 1,254 subjects from 6 global collaborators. Nearly every sample came with metadata listing a de-identified subject ID, COVID-19 status, age in years and sex. Where available, HLA class I and class II types were obtained from metadata supplied by the sample provider rather than from assay-based typing. What the work shows at the level of the full study, not this receptor alone: How much clinical and demographic metadata was included differed by source and by participant, and the metadata was provided uncurated.

The source material was peripheral blood. The sequence was collected from a woman aged 25 to 39 with COVID-19, enrolled during active disease.

The DNA reads as follows: TGCGCCAGCAGCCAAGAATGGCCAGGGGGCGTTCATGGCTACACCTTC. Protein translation: CASSQEWPGGVHGYTF. The sequence links TRBV4-1 to TRBJ1-2, and 8 bases in between align with TRBD1. CDR1 and CDR2, looked up from the germline V gene, are MGHRA and YSYEKL. The CDR3 holds 16 amino acids from the cysteine to the phenylalanine. The sequence is cut down to CDR3 DNA, 48 bases in frame from base 1. Germline trimming amounts to 0 bases on V and 6 bases on J, with 9 as the count of junction bases outside the gene matches.